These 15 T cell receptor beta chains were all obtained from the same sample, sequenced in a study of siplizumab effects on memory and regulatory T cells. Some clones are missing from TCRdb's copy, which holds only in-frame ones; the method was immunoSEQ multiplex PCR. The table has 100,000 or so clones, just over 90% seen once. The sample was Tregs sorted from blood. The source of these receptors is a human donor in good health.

The CDR3, as DNA: TGCGCCAGCAGCCCCCGGCCTCAAGAGACCCAGTACTTC. This gives the protein CASSPRPQETQYF. This rearrangement joins TRBV5-1 to TRBJ2-5; D uncertain. Trimming removed 4 bases from V and 2 bases from J, with 9 bases in between. Germline V gene lookup returns CDR1 SGHRS and CDR2 YFSETQ. The CDR3 has 13 residues.

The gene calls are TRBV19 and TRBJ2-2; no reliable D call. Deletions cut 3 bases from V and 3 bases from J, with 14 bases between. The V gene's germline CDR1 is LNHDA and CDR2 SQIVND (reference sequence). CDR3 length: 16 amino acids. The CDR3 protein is CASSIVPRWDTGELFF. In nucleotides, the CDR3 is TGTGCCAGTAGTATTGTACCGCGTTGGGACACCGGGGAGCTGTTTTTT.

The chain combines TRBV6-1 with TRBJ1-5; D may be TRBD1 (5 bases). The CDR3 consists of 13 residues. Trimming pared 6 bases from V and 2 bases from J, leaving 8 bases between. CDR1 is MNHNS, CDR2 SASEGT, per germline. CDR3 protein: CASRVQGNQPQHF. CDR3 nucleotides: TGTGCCAGCAGGGTACAGGGCAATCAGCCCCAGCATTTT.

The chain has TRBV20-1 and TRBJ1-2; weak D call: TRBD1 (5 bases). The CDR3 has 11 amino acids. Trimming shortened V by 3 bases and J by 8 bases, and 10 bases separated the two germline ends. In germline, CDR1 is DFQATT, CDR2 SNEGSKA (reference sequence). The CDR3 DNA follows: TGCAGTGCTAGTCAGGGCTACGGCTACACCTTC. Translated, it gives CSASQGYGYTF.

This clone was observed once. The DNA of the CDR3 is TGCGCCAGCAGGTGGGGAGGCGGTACCCTCACAGATACGCAGTATTTT. Translated: CASRWGGGTLTDTQYF. This chain connects TRBV5-1 to TRBJ2-3; TRBD2 is a possible D gene (6 bases). The CDR3 is made up of 16 amino acids. The V gene lost 5 bases and the J gene lost 2 bases, with 18 bases spanning the gap. Germline-derived CDR1 and CDR2 are SGHRS and YFSETQ.

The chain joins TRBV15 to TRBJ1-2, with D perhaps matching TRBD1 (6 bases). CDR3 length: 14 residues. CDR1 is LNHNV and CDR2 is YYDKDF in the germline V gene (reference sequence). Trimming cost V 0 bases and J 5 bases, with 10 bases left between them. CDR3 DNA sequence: TGTGCCACCAGCAGAGATCGGAGGGGGTATGGCTACACCTTC. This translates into CATSRDRRGYGYTF.

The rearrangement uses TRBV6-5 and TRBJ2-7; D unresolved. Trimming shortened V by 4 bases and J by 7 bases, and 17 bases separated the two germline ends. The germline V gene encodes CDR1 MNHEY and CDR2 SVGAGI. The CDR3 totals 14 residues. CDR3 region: CASSFGPGLGEQYF. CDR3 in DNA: TGTGCCAGCAGTTTCGGACCGGGCCTGGGGGAGCAGTACTTC.

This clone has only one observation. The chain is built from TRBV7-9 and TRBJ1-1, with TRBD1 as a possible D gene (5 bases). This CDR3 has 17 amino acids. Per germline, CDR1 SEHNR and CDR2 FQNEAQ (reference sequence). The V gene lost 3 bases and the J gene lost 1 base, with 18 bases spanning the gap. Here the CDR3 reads CASSFYYLGVENTEAFF. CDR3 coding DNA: TGTGCCAGCAGCTTCTATTATCTAGGGGTTGAGAACACTGAAGCTTTCTTT. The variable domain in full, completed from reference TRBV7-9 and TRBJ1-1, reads DTGVSQNPRHKITKRGQNVTFRCDPISEHNRLYWYRQTLGQGPEFLTYFQNEAQLEKSRLLSDRFSAERPKGSFSTLEIQRTEQGDSAMYLCASSFYYLGVENTEAFFGQGTRLTVV.

The CDR3 DNA reads TGTGCCAGCGATCCGGGGACAGGGCTTTACGAGCAGTACTTC. Amino acids: CASDPGTGLYEQYF. The rearrangement uses TRBV28 and TRBJ2-7, with TRBD1 matching over 9 bases. There are 14 residues in the CDR3. Germline loops: CDR1 MDHEN, CDR2 SYDVKM. The ends lost 8 bases at V and 4 bases at J; junction bases unmatched: 9.

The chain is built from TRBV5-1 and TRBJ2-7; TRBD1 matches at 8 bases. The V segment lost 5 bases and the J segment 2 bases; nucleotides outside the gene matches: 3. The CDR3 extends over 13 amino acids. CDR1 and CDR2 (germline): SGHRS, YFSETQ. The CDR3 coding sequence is TGCGCCAGCAGGGGGACAGGTACCTACGAGCAGTACTTC. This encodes CASRGTGTYEQYF. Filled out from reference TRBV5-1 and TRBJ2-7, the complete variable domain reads KAGVTQTPRYLIKTRGQQVTLSCSPISGHRSVSWYQQTPGQGLQFLFEYFSETQRNKGNFPGRFSGRQFSNSRSEMNVSTLELGDSALYLCASRGTGTYEQYFGPGTRLTVT.

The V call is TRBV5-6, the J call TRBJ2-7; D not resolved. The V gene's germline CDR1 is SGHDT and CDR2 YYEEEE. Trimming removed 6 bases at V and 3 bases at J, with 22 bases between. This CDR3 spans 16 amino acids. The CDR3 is CASIRSDRAGNYEQYF. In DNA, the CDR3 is TGTGCCAGCATCCGGAGCGATCGAGCCGGAAACTACGAGCAGTACTTC.

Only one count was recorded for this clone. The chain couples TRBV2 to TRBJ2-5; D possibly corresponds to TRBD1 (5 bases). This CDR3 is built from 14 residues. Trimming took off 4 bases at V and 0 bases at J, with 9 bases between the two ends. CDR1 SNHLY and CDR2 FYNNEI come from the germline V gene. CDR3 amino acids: CASSGQTYQETQYF. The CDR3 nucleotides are TGTGCCAGCAGTGGACAGACGTACCAAGAGACCCAGTACTTC.

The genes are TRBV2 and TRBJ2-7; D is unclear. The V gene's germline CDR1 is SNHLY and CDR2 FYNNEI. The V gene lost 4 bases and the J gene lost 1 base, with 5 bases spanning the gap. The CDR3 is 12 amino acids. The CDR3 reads CASSVASYEQYF. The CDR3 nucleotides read TGTGCCAGCAGTGTCGCATCCTACGAGCAGTACTTC.

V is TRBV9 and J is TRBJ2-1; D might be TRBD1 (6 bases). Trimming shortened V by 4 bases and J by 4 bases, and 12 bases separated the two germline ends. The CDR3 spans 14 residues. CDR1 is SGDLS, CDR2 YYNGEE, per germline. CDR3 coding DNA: TGTGCCAGCAGCACAAGACAGGATTACAATGAGCAGTTCTTC. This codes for CASSTRQDYNEQFF.

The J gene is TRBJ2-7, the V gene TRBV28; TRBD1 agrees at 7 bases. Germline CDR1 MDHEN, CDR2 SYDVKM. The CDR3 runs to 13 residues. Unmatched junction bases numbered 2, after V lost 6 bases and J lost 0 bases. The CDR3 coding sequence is TGTGCCAGCAGCGGGACAGTCTCCTACGAGCAGTACTTC. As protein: CASSGTVSYEQYF. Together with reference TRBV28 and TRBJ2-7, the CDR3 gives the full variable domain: DVKVTQSSRYLVKRTGEKVFLECVQDMDHENMFWYRQDPGLGLRLIYFSYDVKMKEKGDIPEGYSVSREKKERFSLILESASTNQTSMYLCASSGTVSYEQYFGPGTRLTVT.